Shown below are 9 T cell receptor beta chains from a single sample sequenced in a study of CD8 T cells in ankylosing spondylitis. TCRdb re-called the 5' RACE reads through MiXCR, storing one row per CDR3 protein. The table lists 40,000 or so distinct CDR3 sequences, 9% to 12% of them singletons, with approximately 15% in the top ten. The specimen was blood, either unsorted or a sorted T cell fraction (not recorded which). Source of these receptors: a male donor with ankylosing spondylitis or in good health (not recorded which).

This clonotype has a count of ten or more. The chain recombines TRBV12-3 or TRBV12-4 with TRBJ1-2; D gene uncertain. Between the trimmed V and J ends, which lost 4 bases and 7 bases, there was a span of 7 bases. The CDR3 totals 11 residues. The CDR3 sequence: CASSYGSGYTF. CDR3 sequence (DNA): TGTGCCAGCAGTTATGGATCTGGCTACACCTTC.

The table lists this clonotype with many counts. The genes are TRBV20-1 and TRBJ2-3; D uncertain. The length of the CDR3 is 12 residues. Between the trimmed V and J ends, which lost 6 bases and 2 bases, there was a span of 9 bases. CDR1 is DFQATT, CDR2 SNEGSKA, per germline (reference sequence). In DNA form, the CDR3 reads TGCAGTGCCGGAGCGACCACAGATACGCAGTATTTT. It codes for CSAGATTDTQYF.

At least ten counts were recorded for this clonotype. The chain carries TRBV20-1 and TRBJ1-1; D call uncertain. Germline CDR1 and CDR2: DFQATT and SNEGSKA (reference sequence). Trimming removed 0 bases at V and 8 bases at J, with 10 bases between. The CDR3 sequence is 12 residues long. The CDR3 nucleotides read TGCAGTGCTAGAGATAATGGGCCAGAAGCTTTCTTT. This gives the protein CSARDNGPEAFF.

This clonotype was counted at least ten times. V gene TRBV11-2 combines with J gene TRBJ2-3; 13 positions agree with TRBD2. This CDR3 comprises 15 residues. Germline loops: CDR1 SGHAT, CDR2 FQNNGV. The junction had 3 bases not matched to a gene; V was cut back by 5 bases and J by 4 bases. The CDR3 DNA sequence: TGTGCCAGCAGCATGGGACTAGCGGGATCAGATACGCAGTATTTT. Translating it yields CASSMGLAGSDTQYF.

The V gene is TRBV6-4, the J gene TRBJ2-1, with 7 nucleotides matching TRBD1. The CDR3 is 14 residues long. Germline values: CDR1 MRHNA, CDR2 SNTAGT. With 5 bases clipped from V and 5 bases from J, the junction kept 6 bases outside the gene matches. The CDR3 reads CASSRRQGNNEQFF. The DNA of the CDR3 is TGTGCCAGCAGTAGACGACAGGGAAACAATGAGCAGTTCTTC.

This clonotype came up a few times. The chain couples TRBV4-2 to TRBJ1-6; possible D gene TRBD1, 6 bases. Trimming shortened V by 0 bases and J by 9 bases, and 9 bases separated the two germline ends. Germline V gene lookup returns CDR1 LGHNA and CDR2 YNFKEQ. The CDR3 totals 14 residues. The CDR3 coding sequence is TGTGCCAGCAGCCAAGACAACAGGGCTTCACCCCTCCACTTT. It yields the protein CASSQDNRASPLHF.

This clonotype has more than one count but fewer than ten. This chain links TRBV5-4 with TRBJ2-5; TRBD1 matches 7 bases. This CDR3 comprises 15 residues. Germline V gene lookup returns CDR1 SGHNT and CDR2 YYREEE (reference sequence). J gave up 1 base and V 4 bases, and 7 bases lay outside the gene matches. The CDR3 spells CASSTPQGIQETQYF. The CDR3, as DNA: TGTGCCAGCAGCACACCACAGGGGATCCAAGAGACCCAGTACTTC.

The rearrangement joins TRBV4-3 to TRBJ2-5; 7 positions agree with TRBD1. The CDR3 length is 16 residues. Germline loops: CDR1 LGHNA, CDR2 YSLEER. The J segment lost 4 bases and the V segment lost 0 bases, leaving 8 bases of the junction unmatched. CDR3 amino acids: CASSQDLGRGLETQYF. CDR3 nucleotide sequence: TGCGCCAGCAGCCAAGATCTCGGCAGGGGGTTAGAGACCCAGTACTTC.

This clonotype was counted ten times or more. This sequence joins TRBV5-1 and TRBJ1-1; D gene ambiguous. Germline CDR1 SGHRS, CDR2 YFSETQ. Trimming shortened V by 0 bases and J by 1 base, and 7 bases separated the two germline ends. This CDR3 is 14 amino acids long. CDR3 sequence reads: CASSLATANTEAFF. The CDR3 nucleotides are TGCGCCAGCAGCTTGGCTACGGCGAACACTGAAGCTTTCTTT.